A selection of T cell receptor beta chains follows, all from one sample in a study of read filtering for tumor transcriptome and immune sequencing. TCRdb independently ran MiXCR on the reads; one entry per CDR3 protein. The table records roughly 56,000 distinct CDR3 sequences, about a fifth of them present only once. The source material was a population of CD138-negative cells sorted from bone marrow. Receptors originate from a donor aged 40 or older with multiple myeloma. CDR3s include the opening cysteine and the closing phenylalanine or tryptophan. Not all rows give a size; the values are once, few, many and, for expanded clones, a class.

clone_size	v_call	j_call	cdr3_aa
many	TRBV7-9	TRBJ1-5	CASRFSAGPQHF
NA	TRBV20-1	TRBJ2-7	CRARDGTGKDYEQYF
many	TRBV10-2	TRBJ2-1	CASSGTGRGYNEQFF
many	TRBV6-2/TRBV6-3	TRBJ2-3	CASSYLARGTDTQYF
once	TRBV29-1	TRBJ2-6	CGDVGAGANVLTF
NA	TRBV20-1	TRBJ2-5	CSARRLAAETQYF
many	TRBV20-1	TRBJ2-6	CSARGHGANVLTF
few	TRBV20-1	TRBJ2-2	CSARASFGRGGSSGELFF
many	TRBV3-1	TRBJ2-5	CASSLAWGTQYF
many	TRBV20-1	TRBJ1-5	CSARDGPRAQHF
NA	TRBV9	TRBJ2-2	CASSVVTRTATRRGGTGELSF
many	TRBV29-1	TRBJ2-7	CSAGRGERREQYF
many	TRBV5-1	TRBJ2-1	CASSGSASGSSEQFF
many	TRBV28	TRBJ2-3	CASSPPDGLTDTQYF
NA	TRBV20-1	TRBJ1-3	CSAAPPGTRSGNTIYF
many	TRBV6-6	TRBJ1-6	CASSYGGYNSPLHF
NA	TRBV7-9	TRBJ2-7	CASSPPRQGTGYEQYF
many	TRBV29-1	TRBJ2-2	CSVGAVSTGELFF
few	TRBV11-3	TRBJ1-1	CASSLRTGRVTEAFF
many	TRBV3-1	TRBJ2-7	CASSQARGGQYF
many	TRBV28	TRBJ2-6	CASSFVGSGANVLTF
many	TRBV20-1	TRBJ1-4	CSARDRDTEKLFF